This TCR beta chain is from a study of T cells in Graves' hyperthyroidism and ophthalmopathy (dated by TCRdb to between 2018 and 2021). The study in broad terms: Peripheral blood samples were taken at the time of initial diagnosis, prior to any treatment. TCR V-J signatures able to tell the groups apart were searched for in a discovery cohort of some 97 patients, of whom about 40 had Graves' ophthalmopathy and 57 had stable Graves' hyperthyroidism. Prospective prediction of ophthalmopathy was tested in an independent validation cohort consisting of 18 hyperthyroidism patients and 15 or so patients who later progressed to ophthalmopathy. The 75 to 100 discovery patients were randomly split 7:3 into training and test sets. In more than 5 Graves' hyperthyroidism patients, the study also compared T-cell repertoires from thyroid tissue with T-cell repertoires from blood. Once sampling was done, hyperthyroidism patients were given methimazole at a starting dose of 30 mg daily, whereas ophthalmopathy patients were given high-dose intravenous methylprednisolone. The paper reports TCR Vbeta CDR3 sequencing of roughly 140 peripheral blood samples: 43 ophthalmopathy, about 75 hyperthyroidism and around 17 progressor patients.

A patient counted as having stable Graves' hyperthyroidism if no progression to ophthalmopathy occurred over 18 months of follow-up. Hyperthyroidism patients were newly diagnosed, with disease duration under 2 months, and aged 18 to 65 years. The study excluded patients with uncontrolled infections, other autoimmune diseases, pregnancy or lactation. Clinical symptoms, serum thyroxine and TRAb, thyroid ultrasound, and orbital computed tomography formed the basis for the diagnoses. PBMCs were separated from roughly 10 ml of fresh peripheral blood using Ficoll-Paque density gradient centrifugation. Trizol reagent was used to extract total RNA, and RNA quality was then checked on an Agilent 2100 Bioanalyzer. The TCR beta CDR3 regions were amplified from the RNA transcripts. For the first round of RT-PCR on the TCR CDR3, the HTBI primer set was used together with the Qiagen OneStep RT-PCR kit. A second multiplex PCR round built the libraries, followed by size selection and purification. Libraries were sequenced paired-end with 100 bp reads on an Illumina HiSeq2000. The authors' pipeline ran thus. SOAPnuke was used to process the raw data, with reads discarded if the reads contained adapters or uncalled bases, had a mean Phred below 15, or lacked an exact constant-primer or identifier match. COPE v1.2.5 was used to merge high-quality paired reads, and clonotypes were defined as unique nucleotide sequences. MiTCR v1.1 was used to align the clonotypes against IMGT TRBV, TRBD and TRBJ reference segments. The analysis included only V-J combinations with a frequency above 0.0001, which together covered approximately 99% of the repertoires. The TCS score was defined as F50 (clonal expansion) divided by E x V (chaos), with BLOSUM62-based TCRdist calculated between CDR3 peptides within each V-J. Welch's t-statistics and random forest reduced roughly 540 V-J features to under 15, which were used in a naive Bayes classifier (R e1071). Through fastp at Q25 and MiXCR, TCRdb rebuilt clones from the public reads, retaining in-frame beta chains. Each entry merges the rows of one CDR3 protein and shows their most common DNA and genes. The authors' filters were not applied to this entry. Counted in this sample were some 500,000 distinct CDR3 sequences; around an eighth of them appeared once. The ten most abundant clones make up 15% to 20% of the sample.

Paper-wide results and their limitations: Ophthalmopathy was separated from stable hyperthyroidism by a 13 V-J signature model, with around 90% sensitivity and roughly 81% specificity obtained in cross-validation and 80%/75% obtained in testing. In validation, the model predicted progression to ophthalmopathy a median of around six months before onset, with 65% to 71% sensitivity and about 72% specificity. Most expanded thyroid clonotypes (frequency above 0.001) were also detected in blood, a finding suggesting that blood repertoires may reflect thyroid immune responses. No statistical method was used to fix the sample size in advance, and group allocation was not hidden from the investigators.

This clonotype was seen ten or more times. Its antigen is still unknown. No clone much larger than this one lies a single base away; base qualities are absent. Including the terminal cysteine and phenylalanine, the CDR3 comprises 13 residues. Solely the CDR3 DNA is kept, with 39 bases framed from the first base. Trimming takes 11 bases off V and 2 bases off J; junction bases not matched to a gene: 7. The CDR1 and CDR2 encoded by the germline V gene are ENHRY and SYGVKD. The sample taken for sequencing was blood. The source of this sequence is a woman younger than 35 with Graves' hyperthyroidism. This chain is built from TRBV10-3 and TRBJ2-3; 7 bases in the junction line up with TRBD2. The nucleotide sequence reads as follows: TGTGCCGGAGGGCGGGAGTCCACAGATACGCAGTATTTT. Its translation is CAGGRESTDTQYF.